This T cell receptor beta chain originates from a study of blood T cell repertoires in COVID-19 (dated by TCRdb to the early 2020s). Background on the whole study: Samples covering the acute and convalescent phases of COVID-19 were provided by collaborators in the United States, Italy and Spain. Sample metadata almost always included a de-identified subject ID, COVID-19 status, age in years and sex. The dataset comprised deeply sampled blood TCRbeta repertoires from subjects exposed to, actively infected with, or recovered from COVID-19. The prospective study material was composed of cDNA or gDNA derived from T cells, B-cell-depleted T cells, or PBMCs. HLA class I and class II types, where available, came from metadata supplied by the sample provider rather than from assay-based typing. The repertoires were released in a freely available public database meant as a resource for research on the immune response to SARS-CoV-2. Samples were obtained from the ongoing ImmuneRACE study (first 160 participants) and from some 1,200 subjects provided by 6 global collaborators.

At one collaborating source in Seattle, patients were enrolled during active infection and were followed longitudinally through the course of disease. Whole blood was collected in K2EDTA tubes by collaborating institutions according to the institutions' own protocols. For TCRbeta analysis, collaborator samples were shipped as frozen whole blood, as isolated PBMCs, or as DNA extracted from either sample type. From the germline V gene, CDR1 is SGHRS and CDR2 is YFSETQ. The CDR3 goes from the cysteine to the phenylalanine over 18 residues. Only the CDR3 region is kept as DNA, spanning 54 bases read in frame from base 1. From V the trimming removes 0 bases and from J it removes 3 bases, while the gene matches leave 13 bases of the junction unaccounted for. A word on this clone: The antigen it recognizes is unknown. Per-nucleotide qualities are absent, and no much larger clonotype sits a single base away.

Study-wide conclusions, independent of this receptor: Clinical and demographic metadata were provided uncurated, with the amount varying by source and participant.

The immunoSEQ Assay, a bias-controlled multiplex PCR, was used to amplify TCRbeta CDR3 regions from genomic DNA. The source study handled its data this way. The number of nucleated cells in each sample was estimated by amplification of reference gene primers within the assay. To quantify the absolute abundance of each unique TCRbeta CDR3 rearrangement, sequence reads were collapsed and filtered. For each sample, productive Simpson clonality was calculated by taking the square root of Simpson's diversity index across productive rearrangements. As stored in TCRdb, this immuneACCESS dataset retains in-frame rearrangements with V and J assigned. A fraction of the clones does not appear; measured against another copy, unresolved V genes explain less than half of the discrepancy, and the remainder lacks a known reason. V and J calls plus clone size are reproduced from that table; the DNA served to infer D and trimming. Counted in this sample were 250,000 to 300,000 clones; approximately 86% of them appeared once. The biggest ten clones account for 5.2% of the sample.

The clonotype was recovered from a woman in her fifties or sixties with COVID-19, enrolled during active disease. The sequencing input was peripheral blood. The chain couples TRBV5-1 to TRBJ2-7; the junction holds 9 bases that match TRBD2. The nucleotide sequence reads TGCGCCAGCAGCTTGGGGATGAGACTAGCGGAGATTCTCTACGAGCAGTACTTC. The translation is CASSLGMRLAEILYEQYF.